The next 32 T cell receptor beta chains were all read from a single sample in a study of CD8 T cells in Susac syndrome. After extraction with the RNeasy kit, roughly 0.5 to 1 ug of the RNA was reverse transcribed using random hexamers. TCRdb itself ran the immunoSEQ multiplex PCR reads through MiXCR, one entry per CDR3 protein. The profile shows about 76,000 distinct CDR3 sequences, 90% to 95% of them singletons. The sequenced sample consisted of CD8+ T cells from PBMCs. The origin of the receptors is a human donor with Susac syndrome.

The J gene is TRBJ2-1, the V gene TRBV7-9; tentatively, D is TRBD1 or TRBD2 (6 bases each). CDR1 and CDR2 from the germline V gene are SEHNR and FQNEAQ (reference sequence). V shed 3 bases and J shed 4 bases, with 16 bases lying between them. This CDR3 spans 16 amino acids. The CDR3 protein is CASSFLRGGRYNEQFF. The CDR3 DNA reads as TGTGCCAGCAGCTTCCTGAGAGGGGGGAGATACAATGAGCAGTTCTTC.

This chain uses TRBV7-9 with TRBJ1-4; TRBD1 matches at 7 bases. The CDR3 sequence is 13 residues long. Germline V gene sequence: CDR1 SEHNR, CDR2 FQNEAQ (reference sequence). Trimming at V came to 4 bases and at J to 10 bases, leaving 6 bases not matched to a gene. CDR3 coding DNA: TGTGCCAGCAGCTCAGGGGGAGCGGGAAAACTGTTTTTT. It specifies CASSSGGAGKLFF.

The CDR3 reads CASSLVRDRKETQYF. CDR3 in DNA: TGTGCCAGCAGTTTAGTTAGAGACAGGAAAGAGACCCAGTACTTC. The rearrangement uses TRBV12-3 or TRBV12-4 and TRBJ2-5; D might be TRBD1 (6 bases). The CDR3 loop spans 15 amino acids. Trimming took off 1 base at V and 3 bases at J, with 12 bases between the two ends.

This chain connects TRBV20-1 to TRBJ2-1, with 10 bases matching TRBD2. With 6 bases clipped from V and 0 bases from J, the junction kept 2 bases outside the gene matches. The CDR3 is 14 residues long. Germline CDR1 is DFQATT and CDR2 is SNEGSKA (reference sequence). This CDR3 is CSATSGASYNEQFF. CDR3 bases: TGCAGTGCAACTAGCGGGGCCTCCTACAATGAGCAGTTCTTC.

There are a few counts of this clonotype. V gene TRBV29-1 combines with J gene TRBJ2-1, with 10 nucleotides matching TRBD2. CDR3 length equals 15 residues. Trimming at V came to 7 bases and at J to 2 bases, leaving 8 bases not matched to a gene. Germline CDR1 is SQVTM and CDR2 is ANQGSEA. CDR3 loop: CSASRTSGTYNEQFF. DNA for the CDR3: TGCAGCGCCTCTAGGACTAGCGGTACCTACAATGAGCAGTTCTTC.

The V call is TRBV6-5, the J call TRBJ2-6, with D unresolved. The CDR3 consists of 16 residues. V lost 0 bases and J lost 3, with 9 bases in between. Germline assignment: CDR1 MNHEY and CDR2 SVGAGI. The CDR3 here is CASSYSGLGGANVLTF. CDR3 DNA sequence: TGTGCCAGCAGTTACTCGGGATTGGGTGGGGCCAACGTCCTGACTTTC.

In its sample, this clonotype was seen once. The chain links TRBV28 to TRBJ1-5, with D perhaps TRBD1 (5 bases). This CDR3 comprises 13 residues. The V gene's germline CDR1 is MDHEN and CDR2 SYDVKM. The V end was cut by 6 bases, the J end by 3 bases, with 9 bases between. CDR3 sequence (DNA): TGTGCCAGCAGAGCAGGACACAATCAGCCCCAGCATTTT. Amino acids: CASRAGHNQPQHF.

V is TRBV2 and J is TRBJ2-3; the D call may be TRBD1 or TRBD2 (6 bases each). This CDR3 comprises 14 residues. CDR1 is SNHLY and CDR2 is FYNNEI in the germline V gene. V shed 1 base and J shed 7 bases, with 12 bases lying between them. CDR3: CASSEDGGGNTQYF. The DNA of the CDR3 is TGTGCCAGCAGTGAAGACGGGGGCGGGAATACGCAGTATTTT.

V and J are TRBV5-1 and TRBJ2-4; a weak D match, TRBD2 (6 bases). CDR3 length: 13 residues. Germline CDR1 is SGHRS and CDR2 is YFSETQ. The V end was cut by 5 bases, the J end by 5 bases, with 11 bases between. The CDR3 reads CASRLRGENIQYF. In nucleotides, the CDR3 is TGCGCCAGCAGGCTTCGCGGGGAAAACATTCAGTACTTC.

This chain links TRBV5-1 with TRBJ2-2; D remains ambiguous. The CDR3 sequence is 15 residues long. V lost 4 bases and J 1 base, leaving 11 bases between the germline ends. In germline, CDR1 is SGHRS, CDR2 YFSETQ. CDR3 amino acids: CASSPGPMNTGELFF. For the CDR3, the DNA is TGCGCCAGCAGCCCCGGACCCATGAACACCGGGGAGCTGTTTTTT.

CDR3 in amino acids: CASSPSRPQGAWETQYF. The CDR3 DNA reads TGCGCCAGCAGTCCTTCAAGGCCACAGGGGGCTTGGGAGACCCAGTACTTC. The chain is built from TRBV23-1 and TRBJ2-5; 9 bases match TRBD1. TRBV23-1 is designated an ORF whose function remains uncertain. This CDR3 has 17 amino acids. V shed 4 bases, J shed 5 bases, and the junction held 14 bases outside the gene matches.

The V call is TRBV25-1, the J call TRBJ1-4; 7 bases are shared with TRBD1. Germline assignment: CDR1 MGHDK and CDR2 SYGVNS. This CDR3 comprises 14 residues. Germline trimming cut 3 bases from V and 10 bases from J; bases unmatched to any gene: 8. The DNA for the CDR3 is TGTGCCAGCAGTGACGACAGGGTGTCGCGAAAACTGTTTTTT. This sequence encodes CASSDDRVSRKLFF. Supplemented by reference TRBV25-1 and TRBJ1-4, the full variable domain reads EADIYQTPRYLVIGTGKKITLECSQTMGHDKMYWYQQDPGMELHLIHYSYGVNSTEKGDLSSESTVSRIRTEHFPLTLESARPSHTSQYLCASSDDRVSRKLFFGSGTQLSVL.

The genes are TRBV6-2 or TRBV6-3 and TRBJ2-1; D gene uncertain. V shed 2 bases and J shed 9 bases, with 11 bases lying between them. The CDR3 runs to 13 residues. Germline CDR1 is MNHEY and CDR2 is SVGEGT. The CDR3: CASSYRDRSEQFF. Here the CDR3 DNA reads TGTGCCAGCAGTTACAGGGATCGGAGTGAGCAGTTCTTC.

This clonotype was seen a few times. V and J are TRBV6-6 and TRBJ1-1; the match to TRBD1 covers 9 bases. The CDR3 has 14 amino acids. V trimming: 5 bases; J trimming: 5 bases; junction bases outside the gene matches: 6. Germline assignment: CDR1 MNHNY and CDR2 SVGAGI (reference sequence). The CDR3 DNA reads as TGTGCCAGCAGTACGACAGGGGGTGGGACTGAAGCTTTCTTT. It yields the protein CASSTTGGGTEAFF.

This chain links TRBV25-1 with TRBJ2-3; tentative D call: TRBD1 (6 bases). Germline lookup yields CDR1 MGHDK and CDR2 SYGVNS. There are 14 residues in the CDR3. V gave up 3 bases and J gave up 2 bases, with 9 bases separating them. This chain's CDR3 is CASSETGITDTQYF. The DNA of the CDR3 is TGTGCCAGCAGTGAGACAGGAATCACAGATACGCAGTATTTT.

This clonotype appeared once. This chain joins TRBV27 and TRBJ1-1; a possible D gene is TRBD1 (5 bases). Germline assignment: CDR1 MNHEY and CDR2 SMNVEV (reference sequence). V was trimmed by 6 bases and J by 4 bases, leaving 15 bases between them. The CDR3 extends over 14 amino acids. This chain's CDR3 is CASRPGLWGTEAFF. In nucleotides, the CDR3 is TGTGCCAGCAGACCAGGGCTATGGGGCACTGAAGCTTTCTTT.

Only a few counts were recorded for this clonotype. V gene TRBV5-1 combines with J gene TRBJ1-2; tentative D call: TRBD1 (5 bases). Trimming took off 7 bases at V and 4 bases at J, with 17 bases between the two ends. Germline CDR1 reads SGHRS; CDR2 reads YFSETQ. CDR3 length: 14 residues. The CDR3, as DNA: TGCGCCAGCGCTACCCGGGACGGGACCTATGGCTACACCTTC. Its protein is CASATRDGTYGYTF.

J is TRBJ1-1 and V is TRBV3-1, with 9 bases fitting TRBD1. Germline V gene data show CDR1 as LGHDT and CDR2 as YNNKEL (reference sequence). This CDR3 contains 13 residues. V shed 5 bases and J 9 bases; nucleotides not matched to a gene: 7. CDR3: CASSAGTGTQAFF. CDR3 coding DNA: TGTGCCAGCAGCGCCGGGACAGGGACGCAAGCTTTCTTT. Supplemented by reference TRBV3-1 and TRBJ1-1, the full variable domain reads DTAVSQTPKYLVTQMGNDKSIKCEQNLGHDTMYWYKQDSKKFLKIMFSYNNKELIINETVPNRFSPKSPDKAHLNLHINSLELGDSAVYFCASSAGTGTQAFFGQGTRLTVV.

The chain is built from TRBV2 and TRBJ2-5; a weak D match, TRBD2 (5 bases). CDR3 length equals 17 residues. Trimming removed 2 bases at V and 1 base at J, with 17 bases between. From germline, CDR1 is SNHLY and CDR2 FYNNEI. The CDR3: CASSEFIWERGQETQYF. The DNA for the CDR3 is TGTGCCAGCAGTGAATTCATTTGGGAGCGAGGCCAAGAGACCCAGTACTTC.

This clonotype was recorded only once. V gene TRBV15 combines with J gene TRBJ1-1; D is unclear. Trimming shortened V by 5 bases and J by 5 bases, and 18 bases separated the two germline ends. Germline CDR1 reads LNHNV; CDR2 reads YYDKDF (reference sequence). CDR3 length: 15 amino acids. CDR3 DNA: TGTGCCACCAGCTCCCGTCGGGTGGCGGGGACTGAAGCTTTCTTT. Translating gives CATSSRRVAGTEAFF.

The V and J genes are TRBV30 and TRBJ2-7, with a weak D call TRBD1 (5 bases). The germline gives CDR1 GTSNPN, CDR2 SVGIG (reference sequence). The CDR3 length is 18 residues. V dropped 3 bases and J dropped 3 bases, with 27 bases sitting between them. Here the CDR3 DNA reads TGTGCCTGGAGCGGACAAGACAACTCATACCGCCAATTCTACGAGCAGTACTTC. Residues: CAWSGQDNSYRQFYEQYF.

This sequence joins TRBV30 and TRBJ1-4; TRBD1 matches at 7 bases. Trimming cost V 2 bases and J 11 bases; bases outside gene matches: 11. This CDR3 contains 14 residues. Germline V CDR1 and CDR2: GTSNPN, SVGIG (reference sequence). The CDR3 protein is CAWSTGQSSRKLFF. Written as DNA, the CDR3 is TGTGCCTGGAGTACGGGACAGTCGTCTAGGAAACTGTTTTTT. The variable domain in full, with the rest retrieved from reference TRBV30 and TRBJ1-4, is SQTIHQWPATLVQPVGSPLSLECTVEGTSNPNLYWYRQAAGRGLQLLFYSVGIGQISSEVPQNLSASRPQDRQFILSSKKLLLSDSGFYLCAWSTGQSSRKLFFGSGTQLSVL.

The chain recombines TRBV20-1 with TRBJ1-6; D is undetermined. The CDR3 totals 12 residues. Trimming removed 1 base from V and 7 bases from J, with 5 bases in between. Germline CDR1 and CDR2: DFQATT and SNEGSKA (reference sequence). CDR3 in amino acids: CSARGQNSPLHF. The CDR3 nucleotides are TGCAGTGCTAGAGGACAAAATTCACCCCTCCACTTT.

J is TRBJ1-5 and V is TRBV19; TRBD1 matches at 7 bases. The CDR3 consists of 14 residues. Per germline, CDR1 LNHDA and CDR2 SQIVND (reference sequence). V lost 8 bases to trimming and J lost 4 bases; unmatched junction nucleotides: 8. The CDR3 spells CASVAGGTNQPQHF. The CDR3 DNA reads TGTGCCAGTGTAGCAGGGGGGACGAATCAGCCCCAGCATTTT.

The rearrangement links TRBV29-1 to TRBJ2-7, with TRBD2 as a possible D gene (6 bases). The germline V and J ends were trimmed by 7 bases and 4 bases, with 17 bases remaining between them. CDR3 length: 13 amino acids. The germline V gene encodes CDR1 SQVTM and CDR2 ANQGSEA. CDR3 bases: TGCAGCGCAAGGGACTGGGAAGCGTACGAGCAGTACTTC. Encoded protein: CSARDWEAYEQYF.

The chain recombines TRBV4-3 with TRBJ2-7; 8 bases align to TRBD2. V lost 0 bases, J lost 2 bases, and 12 bases stayed unmatched. The germline CDR1 and CDR2 sequences are LGHNA and YSLEER. This CDR3 spans 18 amino acids. The CDR3 reads CASSQDRTSGGLTYEQYF. DNA for the CDR3: TGCGCCAGCAGCCAAGATCGTACTAGCGGAGGCCTCACCTACGAGCAGTACTTC.

V and J are TRBV7-2 and TRBJ2-7, with TRBD2 as a possible D gene (7 bases). Between the trimmed V and J ends, which lost 1 base and 2 bases, there was a span of 12 bases. The germline V gene has CDR1 SGHTA and CDR2 FQGNSA. There are 15 residues in the CDR3. Written as DNA, the CDR3 is TGTGCCAGCAGCTTAGTGGCGGGGGCGACCTACGAGCAGTACTTC. It translates to CASSLVAGATYEQYF.

The rearrangement joins TRBV2 to TRBJ2-1, with TRBD2 identical over 8 bases. This CDR3 is built from 14 residues. CDR1 is SNHLY and CDR2 is FYNNEI in the germline V gene. Unmatched junction bases numbered 5, after V lost 4 bases and J lost 6 bases. DNA for the CDR3: TGTGCCAGCAGTGGGATAGCGGGGTTCAATGAGCAGTTCTTC. Protein product: CASSGIAGFNEQFF.

The chain's CDR3 is CASSKPTDRVRQGNTIYF. DNA of the CDR3: TGTGCCAGCAGCAAGCCTACCGACAGGGTTCGGCAAGGAAACACCATATATTTT. This sequence joins TRBV21-1 and TRBJ1-3; TRBD1 was called by the table and not checked on the DNA. TRBV21-1 counts as a pseudogene. CDR3 length: 18 residues.

This chain links TRBV27 with TRBJ1-2, with 7 bases identical to TRBD1. The CDR3 consists of 16 residues. Germline CDR1 reads MNHEY; CDR2 reads SMNVEV (reference sequence). V was clipped by 5 bases and J by 2 bases; unmatched bases: 11. CDR3 loop: CASSPHKGQPNYGYTF. CDR3 nucleotide sequence: TGTGCCAGCAGTCCCCACAAGGGACAGCCGAACTATGGCTACACCTTC.

This clonotype was recorded only once. This sequence joins TRBV2 and TRBJ2-2; 7 bases map to TRBD1. This CDR3 is built from 14 residues. Germline trimming cut 6 bases from V and 5 bases from J; bases unmatched to any gene: 6. The germline V gene encodes CDR1 SNHLY and CDR2 FYNNEI. CDR3: CASRNRGRTGELFF. The DNA of the CDR3 is TGTGCCAGCAGAAACAGGGGTAGGACCGGGGAGCTGTTTTTT. Full variable domain (missing parts from reference TRBV2 and TRBJ2-2): EPEVTQTPSHQVTQMGQEVILRCVPISNHLYFYWYRQILGQKVEFLVSFYNNEISEKSEIFDDQFSVERPDGSNFTLKIRSTKLEDSAMYFCASRNRGRTGELFFGEGSRLTVL.

The rearrangement joins TRBV29-1 to TRBJ2-6; possible D gene TRBD2, 6 bases. The CDR3 has 18 amino acids. Germline loops: CDR1 SQVTM, CDR2 ANQGSEA. Trimming removed 6 bases at V and 1 base at J, with 22 bases between. DNA of the CDR3: TGCAGCGTGACCGTGTGGGGGGAAACAGAATCTGGGGCCAACGTCCTGACTTTC. Its translation is CSVTVWGETESGANVLTF.